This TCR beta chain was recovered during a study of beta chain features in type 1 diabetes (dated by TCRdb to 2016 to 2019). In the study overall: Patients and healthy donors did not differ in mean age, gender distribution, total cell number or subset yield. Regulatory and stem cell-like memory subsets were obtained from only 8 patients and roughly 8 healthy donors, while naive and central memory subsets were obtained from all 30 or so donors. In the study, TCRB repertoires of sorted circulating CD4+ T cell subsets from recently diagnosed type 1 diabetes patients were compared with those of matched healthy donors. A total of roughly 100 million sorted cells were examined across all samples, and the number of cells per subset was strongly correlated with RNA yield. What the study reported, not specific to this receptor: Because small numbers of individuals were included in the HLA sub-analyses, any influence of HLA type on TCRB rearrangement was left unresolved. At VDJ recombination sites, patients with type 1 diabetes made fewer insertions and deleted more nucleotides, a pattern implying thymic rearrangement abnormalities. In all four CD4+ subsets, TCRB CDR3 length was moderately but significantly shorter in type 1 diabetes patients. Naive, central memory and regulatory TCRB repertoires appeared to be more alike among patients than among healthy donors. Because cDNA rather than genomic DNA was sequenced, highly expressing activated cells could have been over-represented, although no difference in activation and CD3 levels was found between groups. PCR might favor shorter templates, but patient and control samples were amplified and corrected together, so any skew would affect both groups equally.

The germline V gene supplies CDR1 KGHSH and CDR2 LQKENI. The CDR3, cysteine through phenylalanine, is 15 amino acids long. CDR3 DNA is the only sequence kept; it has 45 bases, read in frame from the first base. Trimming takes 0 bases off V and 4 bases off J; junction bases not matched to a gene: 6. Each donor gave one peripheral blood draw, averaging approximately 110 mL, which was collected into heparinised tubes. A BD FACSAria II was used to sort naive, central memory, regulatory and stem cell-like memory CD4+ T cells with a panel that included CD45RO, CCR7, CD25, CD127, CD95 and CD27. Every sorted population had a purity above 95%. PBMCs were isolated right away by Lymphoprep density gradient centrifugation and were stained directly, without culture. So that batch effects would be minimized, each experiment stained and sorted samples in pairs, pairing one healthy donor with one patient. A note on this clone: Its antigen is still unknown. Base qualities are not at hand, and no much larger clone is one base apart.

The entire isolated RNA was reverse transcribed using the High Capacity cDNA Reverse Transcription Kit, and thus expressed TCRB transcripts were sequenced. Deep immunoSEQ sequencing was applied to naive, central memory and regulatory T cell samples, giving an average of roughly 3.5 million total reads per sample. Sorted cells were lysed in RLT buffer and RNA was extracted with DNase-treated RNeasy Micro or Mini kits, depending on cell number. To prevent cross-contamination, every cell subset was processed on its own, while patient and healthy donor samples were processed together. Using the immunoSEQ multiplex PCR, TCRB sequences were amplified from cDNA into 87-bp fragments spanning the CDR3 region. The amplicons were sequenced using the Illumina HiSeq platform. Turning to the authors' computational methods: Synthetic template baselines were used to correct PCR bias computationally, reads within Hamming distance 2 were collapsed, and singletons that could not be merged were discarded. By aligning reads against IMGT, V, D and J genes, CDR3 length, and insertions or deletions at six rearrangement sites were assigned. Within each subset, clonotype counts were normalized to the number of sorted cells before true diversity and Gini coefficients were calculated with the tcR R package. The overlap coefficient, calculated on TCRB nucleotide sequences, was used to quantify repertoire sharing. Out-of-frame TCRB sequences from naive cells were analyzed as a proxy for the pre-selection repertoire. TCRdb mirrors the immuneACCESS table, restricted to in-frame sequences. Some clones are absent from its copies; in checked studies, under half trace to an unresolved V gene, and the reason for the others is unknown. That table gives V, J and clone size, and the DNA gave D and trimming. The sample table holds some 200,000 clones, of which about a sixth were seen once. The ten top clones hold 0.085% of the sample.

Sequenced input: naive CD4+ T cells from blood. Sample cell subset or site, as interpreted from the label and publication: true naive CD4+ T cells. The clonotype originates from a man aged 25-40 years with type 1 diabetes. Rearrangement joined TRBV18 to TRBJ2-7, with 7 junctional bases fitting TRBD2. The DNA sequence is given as TGTGCCAGCTCACCACCGGGGAGGGGAGAGTACGAGCAGTACTTC. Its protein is CASSPPGRGEYEQYF.